A single sample gave rise to the 27 T cell receptor beta chains below, sequenced in a study of beta chain features in type 1 diabetes. Study findings and constraints: Moderately but significantly shorter TCRB CDR3s were found in Type 1 diabetes patients in all four CD4+ subsets.

The isolated RNA, all of it, was reverse transcribed, so expressed TCRB transcripts were what got sequenced. Only in-frame clones appear in the TCRdb table, and some are missing; sequencing was by immunoSEQ multiplex PCR. The sample records 130,000 or so clones, 15% to 20% being singletons. No antigen has been assigned to these receptors. Specimen: central memory CD4+ T cells from blood. The receptors here all came from a young man with type 1 diabetes.

V usage is TRBV4-3 and J usage is TRBJ1-2; D unclear. V lost 2 bases and J 4 bases, leaving 17 bases between the germline ends. Germline CDR1 is LGHNA and CDR2 is YSLEER. The CDR3 loop spans 16 amino acids. The CDR3 is CASSQTHTVPTYGYTF. Here the CDR3 DNA reads TGCGCCAGCAGCCAAACCCACACCGTCCCAACCTATGGCTACACCTTC.

This rearrangement joins TRBV2 to TRBJ1-1; D call uncertain. In germline, CDR1 is SNHLY, CDR2 FYNNEI. Trimming cost V 6 bases and J 4 bases, with 12 bases left between them. CDR3 length: 13 amino acids. CDR3 in amino acids: CASSDTAGTEAFF. CDR3 bases: TGTGCCAGCAGCGATACAGCGGGCACTGAAGCTTTCTTT.

This clone was detected only a few times. The chain uses TRBV7-2 and TRBJ2-3; the match to TRBD2 covers 7 bases. The J segment lost 1 base and the V segment lost 5 bases, leaving 3 bases of the junction unmatched. The CDR3 sequence is 14 residues long. Germline assignment: CDR1 SGHTA and CDR2 FQGNSA. The CDR3 DNA sequence: TGTGCCAGCAGCCGAACTAGCGGCACAGATACGCAGTATTTT. It encodes CASSRTSGTDTQYF.

This clone has just a few counts. The rearrangement joins TRBV6-4 to TRBJ2-3; D is possibly TRBD2 (7 bases). CDR3 size: 14 residues. V was cut by 4 bases and J by 2 bases, with 10 bases left in between. CDR1 is MRHNA and CDR2 is SNTAGT in the germline V gene. The CDR3 reads CASSGRGATDTQYF. CDR3 sequence (DNA): TGTGCCAGCAGTGGCCGGGGGGCCACAGATACGCAGTATTTT.

The V call is TRBV25-1, the J call TRBJ1-1, with TRBD1 as a possible D gene (6 bases). The CDR3 extends over 15 amino acids. Germline V gene sequence: CDR1 MGHDK, CDR2 SYGVNS. V lost 4 bases and J lost 0, with 12 bases in between. The CDR3 here is CASSAPQGLNTEAFF. The CDR3 DNA sequence: TGTGCCAGCAGTGCACCACAGGGATTGAACACTGAAGCTTTCTTT. Filled out from reference TRBV25-1 and TRBJ1-1, the complete variable domain reads EADIYQTPRYLVIGTGKKITLECSQTMGHDKMYWYQQDPGMELHLIHYSYGVNSTEKGDLSSESTVSRIRTEHFPLTLESARPSHTSQYLCASSAPQGLNTEAFFGQGTRLTVV.

The rearrangement joins TRBV29-1 to TRBJ1-1; the match to TRBD1 covers 7 bases. V shed 4 bases and J 6 bases; nucleotides not matched to a gene: 8. Germline CDR1 SQVTM, CDR2 ANQGSEA. The CDR3 runs 13 residues. DNA for the CDR3: TGCAGCGTTGGGGACAGCAAAGCCTCTGAAGCTTTCTTT. It codes for CSVGDSKASEAFF.

Here the CDR3 DNA reads TGTGCCAGCAGTGAATGGGGCAGGGCATCCTACGAGCAGTACTTC. Protein sequence: CASSEWGRASYEQYF. This chain links TRBV6-1 with TRBJ2-7; D might be TRBD1 (5 bases). This CDR3 contains 15 residues. V lost 2 bases, J lost 1 base, and 12 bases lay in between. Germline V lookup: CDR1 MNHNS, CDR2 SASEGT.

This clone was observed a few times. The rearrangement joins TRBV29-1 to TRBJ2-2, with a weak D call TRBD1 (7 bases). Trimming removed 4 bases from V and 9 bases from J, with 21 bases in between. Germline V gives CDR1 SQVTM, CDR2 ANQGSEA. This CDR3 comprises 15 residues. CDR3 in amino acids: CSVAPGGRGLRELFF. In DNA, the CDR3 is TGCAGCGTTGCCCCAGGGGGGAGAGGGCTCCGGGAGCTGTTTTTT.

This clone was found a few times. The chain is built from TRBV4-1 and TRBJ2-1, with 7 bases that match TRBD1. CDR1 is MGHRA, CDR2 YSYEKL, per germline. V lost 1 base and J lost 7; bases outside the gene matches: 13. The CDR3 length is 17 residues. CDR3 nucleotide sequence: TGCGCCAGCAGCCAAGGGGGGAGACAGGGAATAACAAATGAGCAGTTCTTC. Residues: CASSQGGRQGITNEQFF.

This clone was found a few times. The chain joins TRBV5-1 to TRBJ2-7; maybe TRBD1 (5 bases). Germline CDR1 reads SGHRS; CDR2 reads YFSETQ. The CDR3 spans 13 residues. V dropped 4 bases and J dropped 6 bases, with 14 bases sitting between them. In nucleotides, the CDR3 is TGCGCCAGCAGCACCCAGGATACAGGCGAGCAGTACTTC. Translated: CASSTQDTGEQYF.

This clone was seen more than once but under ten times. The chain combines TRBV10-3 with TRBJ1-1; D call uncertain. The V end lost 4 bases, the J end lost 1 base, and 16 bases lay between the germline ends. This CDR3 contains 16 residues. The V gene's germline CDR1 is ENHRY and CDR2 SYGVKD. CDR3 amino acids: CAISGGPKDSNTEAFF. CDR3 nucleotide sequence: TGTGCCATCAGTGGCGGTCCAAAAGACTCGAACACTGAAGCTTTCTTT.

This clone was seen only a few times. J is TRBJ1-1 and V is TRBV20-1, with D tentatively TRBD1 (5 bases). V lost 3 bases, J lost 5 bases, and 7 bases lay in between. The CDR3 has 11 residues. The germline V gene encodes CDR1 DFQATT and CDR2 SNEGSKA (reference sequence). CDR3 in DNA: TGCAGTGCTAGTGGGGGGACTGAAGCTTTCTTT. Translation: CSASGGTEAFF.

Many counts were recorded for this clone. CDR3 region: CASSLREGSSSTDTQYF. In DNA form, the CDR3 reads TGTGCCAGCAGCTTGAGGGAGGGATCTTCTAGCACAGATACGCAGTATTTT. The gene calls are TRBV7-2 and TRBJ2-3, with TRBD2 matching 7 bases. V shed 3 bases, J shed 0 bases, and the junction held 9 bases outside the gene matches. Germline V CDR1 and CDR2: SGHTA, FQGNSA. The CDR3 sequence is 17 residues long.

The chain is built from TRBV6-5 and TRBJ2-6, with TRBD1 identical over 7 bases. The CDR3 is 15 residues long. The germline V gene has CDR1 MNHEY and CDR2 SVGAGI. V lost 5 bases to trimming and J lost 10 bases; unmatched junction nucleotides: 11. CDR3 sequence (DNA): TGTGCCAGCAGTCAAAGACAGGGCTTCATTAACGTCCTGACTTTC. The encoded protein is CASSQRQGFINVLTF.

This clone was seen a handful of times. This chain joins TRBV27 and TRBJ2-5, with D unresolved. The CDR3 consists of 14 residues. Trimming removed 5 bases from V and 2 bases from J, with 12 bases in between. CDR1 MNHEY and CDR2 SMNVEV come from the germline V gene (reference sequence). This CDR3 reads CASSPMGAQETQYF. In DNA form, the CDR3 reads TGTGCCAGCAGTCCCATGGGCGCACAAGAGACCCAGTACTTC.

This clone was counted many times. The chain combines TRBV6-6 with TRBJ1-6; D call uncertain. This CDR3 is 12 amino acids long. The germline gives CDR1 MNHNY, CDR2 SVGAGI (reference sequence). With 5 bases removed from V and 6 bases from J, the gap between germline ends came to 5 bases. CDR3 DNA sequence: TGTGCCAGCAGTGGCCCTAATTCACCCCTCCACTTT. The encoded protein is CASSGPNSPLHF.

This clone showed up just a few times. The V gene is TRBV28, the J gene TRBJ2-7; 10 bases line up with TRBD2. V gave up 7 bases and J gave up 3 bases; unmatched junction bases: 12. The CDR3 length is 16 residues. The V gene's germline CDR1 is MDHEN and CDR2 SYDVKM. The CDR3 DNA sequence: TGTGCCAGCACCCTTGGGGCACTAGCGGGGATCTACGAGCAGTACTTC. Its translation is CASTLGALAGIYEQYF.

This chain links TRBV5-4 with TRBJ1-1; tentatively, D is TRBD1 (6 bases). Deletions cut 4 bases from V and 1 base from J, with 8 bases between. CDR1 is SGHNT, CDR2 YYREEE, per germline (reference sequence). CDR3 length: 13 residues. The DNA of the CDR3 is TGTGCCAGCAGCGAGGACAGGAACACTGAAGCTTTCTTT. Encoded protein: CASSEDRNTEAFF.

This clone has only a few counts. The V call is TRBV29-1, the J call TRBJ2-3; no definite D call. The CDR3 extends over 10 amino acids. The ends were cut back, 7 bases at V and 2 bases at J, with 4 bases in the middle. Germline CDR1 is SQVTM and CDR2 is ANQGSEA. For the CDR3, the DNA is TGCAGCGGGTCCACAGATACGCAGTATTTT. Amino acid sequence: CSGSTDTQYF.

The chain uses TRBV30 and TRBJ2-1; a weak D match, TRBD1 (6 bases). The length of the CDR3 is 15 residues. V lost 4 bases and J 9 bases, leaving 22 bases between the germline ends. CDR1 is GTSNPN and CDR2 is SVGIG in the germline V gene (reference sequence). CDR3 amino acids: CAWNRDRLLRGEQFF. The CDR3, as DNA: TGTGCCTGGAACCGAGACAGGTTGCTTCGGGGTGAGCAGTTCTTC.

The chain is built from TRBV7-6 and TRBJ2-7, with 11 bases lining up with TRBD1. The CDR3 runs to 14 residues. Trimming cost V 5 bases and J 5 bases; bases outside gene matches: 5. The germline V gene encodes CDR1 SGHVS and CDR2 FNYEAQ. The CDR3, as DNA: TGTGCCAGCAGCCGCGGACAGGGGGCGGACGAGCAGTACTTC. Protein: CASSRGQGADEQYF. Drawing the rest from reference TRBV7-6 and TRBJ2-7, the complete variable domain is GAGVSQSPRYKVTKRGQDVALRCDPISGHVSLYWYRQALGQGPEFLTYFNYEAQQDKSGLPNDRFSAERPEGSISTLTIQRTEQRDSAMYRCASSRGQGADEQYFGPGTRLTVT.

As concerns this clone: A read error may explain this, as a much larger clone is one base away. Other DNA sequences from this sample encode an identical CDR3 as well. V is TRBV7-2 and J is TRBJ2-5; 12 bases are shared with TRBD2. Germline V CDR1 and CDR2: SGHTA, FQGNSA. The CDR3 has 18 residues. The trim removed 0 bases at V and 7 bases at J, leaving 12 bases unmatched. CDR3 region: CASSLAGPALAGGATQYF. The CDR3 DNA reads as TGTGCCAGCAGCTTAGCGGGGCCGGCACTAGCGGGGGGAGCGACCCAGTACTTC. Using reference TRBV7-2 and TRBJ2-5 for the parts outside the CDR3, the full variable domain is GAGVSQSPSNKVTEKGKDVELRCDPISGHTALYWYRQSLGQGLEFLIYFQGNSAPDKSGLPSDRFSAERTGGSVSTLTIQRTQQEDSAVYLCASSLAGPALAGGATQYFGPGTRLLVL.

This clone showed up many times. The genes are TRBV2 and TRBJ1-1; 10 bases match TRBD1. The CDR3 contains 14 residues. CDR1 is SNHLY and CDR2 is FYNNEI in the germline V gene. V dropped 6 bases and J dropped 6; count of bases not matched to a gene: 7. The CDR3 sequence is CASRGQGITAEAFF. CDR3 nucleotide sequence: TGTGCCAGCAGGGGACAGGGGATAACGGCTGAAGCTTTCTTT.

The genes are TRBV28 and TRBJ2-7; no reliable D call. The V gene's germline CDR1 is MDHEN and CDR2 SYDVKM. V was pared by 4 bases and J by 5 bases, with 9 bases between. This CDR3 contains 12 residues. The CDR3 DNA is TGTGCCAGCAGTTCCTGGACCCACGAGCAGTACTTC. This sequence encodes CASSSWTHEQYF. Using reference TRBV28 and TRBJ2-7 for the parts outside the CDR3, the full variable domain is DVKVTQSSRYLVKRTGEKVFLECVQDMDHENMFWYRQDPGLGLRLIYFSYDVKMKEKGDIPEGYSVSREKKERFSLILESASTNQTSMYLCASSSWTHEQYFGPGTRLTVT.

The chain carries TRBV25-1 and TRBJ2-7; 7 bases line up with TRBD2. CDR3 length: 14 amino acids. The V and J ends lost 2 bases and 1 base, in that order; junction bases with no gene match: 2. Germline assignment: CDR1 MGHDK and CDR2 SYGVNS. The CDR3 here is CASSEAGASYEQYF. For the CDR3, the DNA is TGTGCCAGCAGTGAAGCGGGAGCGTCCTACGAGCAGTACTTC.

To note about this clone: A far bigger clonotype differs at one base, so this is likely a read error. This chain joins TRBV30 and TRBJ2-2; 8 bases are shared with TRBD2. The length of the CDR3 is 14 residues. The germline CDR1 and CDR2 sequences are GTSNPN and SVGIG (reference sequence). Trimming removed 3 bases from V and 4 bases from J; junction bases left unmatched: 4. CDR3 sequence: CAWRSGLATGELFF. CDR3 nucleotides: TGTGCCTGGAGGTCTGGACTAGCCACCGGGGAGCTGTTTTTT.

Points on this clone: At one end the junction does not follow the germline gene, possibly because of a read error. V gene TRBV7-7 combines with J gene TRBJ2-7, with D maybe TRBD1 (6 bases). Germline CDR1 and CDR2: SSHAT and FNYEAQ (reference sequence). The CDR3 contains 13 residues. Here the CDR3 DNA reads TGTGCTAGCAGCTTACAGGGATCGGACGAGCAGTACTTC. It yields the protein CASSLQGSDEQYF.